The entry below describes one TCR beta chain. Primers for the PCR totalled 60 Vbeta and 13 Jbeta. Clones were sequenced by immunoSEQ multiplex PCR, and TCRdb holds only the in-frame ones, with some missing. Of approximately 110,000 clones in the sample, around 84% were seen once. The sample belongs to a study of cytomegalovirus exposure and HLA in healthy donors. The source of this sequence is a man aged 30 to 45 in good health and CMV-seropositive. The sequenced material came from PBMCs.

This CDR3 is CASSYNFNQGDGYTF. The CDR3 coding sequence is TGTGCCAGCAGTTACAACTTCAACCAGGGCGATGGCTACACCTTC. This chain connects TRBV27 to TRBJ1-2, with a possible D match to TRBD1 (5 bases). Between the trimmed V and J ends, which lost 4 bases and 6 bases, there was a span of 18 bases. Germline V gene lookup returns CDR1 MNHEY and CDR2 SMNVEV (reference sequence). This CDR3 is built from 15 residues.